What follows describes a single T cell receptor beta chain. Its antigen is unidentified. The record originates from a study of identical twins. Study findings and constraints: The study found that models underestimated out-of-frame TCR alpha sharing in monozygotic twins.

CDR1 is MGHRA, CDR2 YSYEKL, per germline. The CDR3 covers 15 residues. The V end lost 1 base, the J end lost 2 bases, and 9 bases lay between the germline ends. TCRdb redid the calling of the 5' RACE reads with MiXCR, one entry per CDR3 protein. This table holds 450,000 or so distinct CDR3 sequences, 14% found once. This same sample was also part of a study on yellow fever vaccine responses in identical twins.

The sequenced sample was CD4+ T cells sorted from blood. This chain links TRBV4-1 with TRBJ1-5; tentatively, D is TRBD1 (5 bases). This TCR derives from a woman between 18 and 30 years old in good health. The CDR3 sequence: CASSQGDVGNQPQHF. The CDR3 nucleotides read TGCGCCAGCAGCCAAGGGGACGTTGGCAATCAGCCCCAGCATTTT.